This TCR beta chain was retrieved from a study of T cell responses to AZD1222 COVID-19 vaccine. General study points: Vaccination with two AZD1222 doses was followed by a rise in Spike-specific TCR breadth and depth. Spike was spanned by vaccine-associated CD4 TCRs, with dominance at 160-218 and 743-854. It was only 6 or 7 AZD1222 recipients who were seropositive at baseline.

A word on this clone: Its antigen is still unknown.

In germline, CDR1 is SGHRS, CDR2 YFSETQ. Trimming left V 4 bases short and J 7 bases short, with 12 bases between. The CDR3 covers 14 residues. The table came from immunoSEQ multiplex PCR; TCRdb's copy has only in-frame clones and leaves some out. This repertoire shows 85,000 to 100,000 clones, around nine tenths found once; its top ten account for roughly 3.5%. The chain employs TRBV5-1 and TRBJ1-6; D perhaps matches TRBD1 (6 bases). This TCR was sampled from an adult in good health. This specimen consisted of peripheral blood, obtained on day 0 of AZD1222 vaccination. This chain's CDR3 is CASSLDSKNSPLHF. The CDR3 nucleotides are TGCGCCAGCAGCCTGGACAGTAAAAATTCACCCCTCCACTTT.